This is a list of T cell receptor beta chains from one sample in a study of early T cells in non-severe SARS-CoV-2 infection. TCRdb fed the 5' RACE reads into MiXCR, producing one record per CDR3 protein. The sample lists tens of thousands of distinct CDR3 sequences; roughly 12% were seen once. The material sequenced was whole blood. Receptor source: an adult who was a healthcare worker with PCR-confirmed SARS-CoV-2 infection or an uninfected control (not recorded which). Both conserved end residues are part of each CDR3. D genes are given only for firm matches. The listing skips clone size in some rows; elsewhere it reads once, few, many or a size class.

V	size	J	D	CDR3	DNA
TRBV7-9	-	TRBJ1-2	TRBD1	CASSSPPGTEYYGYTF	TGTGCCAGCAGCTCCCCGCCCGGGACAGAATACTATGGCTACACCTTC
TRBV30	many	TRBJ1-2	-	CAWAPWASIDGYTF	TGTGCCTGGGCCCCTTGGGCGTCAATAGACGGCTACACCTTC
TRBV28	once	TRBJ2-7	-	CASSLGQVLYEQYF	TGTGCCAGCAGTTTGGGGCAGGTACTTTACGAGCAGTACTTC
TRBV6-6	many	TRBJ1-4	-	CASSYRTPGKGEKLFF	TGTGCCAGCAGTTACCGCACTCCGGGGAAGGGTGAAAAACTGTTTTTT
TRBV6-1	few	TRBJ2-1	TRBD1	CASRKDRGKNEQFF	TGTGCCAGCAGGAAGGACAGGGGAAAAAATGAGCAGTTCTTC
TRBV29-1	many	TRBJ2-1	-	CSVDHMGSSINEQFF	TGCAGCGTTGACCATATGGGGAGTTCGATAAATGAGCAGTTCTTC
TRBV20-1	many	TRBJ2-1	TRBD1	CSARWGQGAGNEQFF	TGCAGTGCTAGATGGGGGCAGGGGGCAGGGAATGAGCAGTTCTTC
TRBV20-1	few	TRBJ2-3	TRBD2	CSARASGRDTDTQYF	TGCAGTGCTAGGGCTAGCGGGAGGGACACAGATACGCAGTATTTT
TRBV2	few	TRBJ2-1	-	CASTSELVYNEQFF	TGTGCCAGCACTAGCGAGTTGGTCTACAATGAGCAGTTCTTC
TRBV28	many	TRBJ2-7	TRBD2	CASKPSGSRREQYF	TGTGCCAGCAAACCTAGCGGGAGCAGGAGGGAGCAGTACTTC
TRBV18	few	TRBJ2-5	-	CASSPIGETQYF	TGTGCCAGCTCACCCATCGGGGAGACCCAGTACTTC
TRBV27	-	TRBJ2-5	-	CASSSTGETQYF	TGTGCCAGCAGTTCTACAGGGGAGACCCAGTACTTC
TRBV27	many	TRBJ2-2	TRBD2	CASRKGAAGSGELFF	TGTGCCAGCAGGAAAGGCGCAGCGGGAAGTGGGGAGCTGTTTTTT
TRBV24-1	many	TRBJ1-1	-	CAVGGQHTEAFF	TGTGCGGTGGGGGGGCAGCACACTGAAGCTTTCTTT
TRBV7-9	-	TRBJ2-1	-	CASSLRLGSYNEQFF	TGTGCCAGCAGCTTGAGGTTGGGATCCTACAATGAGCAGTTCTTC
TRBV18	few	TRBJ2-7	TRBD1	CASSDGTGSSYEQYF	TGTGCCAGCTCAGACGGGACAGGGAGTTCCTACGAGCAGTACTTC
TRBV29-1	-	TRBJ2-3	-	CSVAEGGVSDTQYF	TGCAGCGTAGCGGAAGGGGGAGTTTCGGATACGCAGTATTTT
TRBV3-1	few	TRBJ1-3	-	CASSPSGGNTIYF	TGTGCCAGCAGCCCGAGTGGGGGAAACACCATATATTTT
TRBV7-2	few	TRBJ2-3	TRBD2	CASSLGAGGRADTQYF	TGTGCCAGCAGCTTAGGAGCGGGAGGGAGGGCAGATACGCAGTATTTT
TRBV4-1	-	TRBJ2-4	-	CASSQVIIGLAKNIQYF	TGCGCCAGCAGCCAAGTGATCATCGGCCTAGCCAAAAACATTCAGTACTTC
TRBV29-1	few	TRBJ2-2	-	CSVDPDPNTGELFF	TGCAGCGTCGACCCTGACCCGAACACCGGGGAGCTGTTTTTT
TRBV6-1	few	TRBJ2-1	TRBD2	CATFFSGESNEQFF	TGTGCCACCTTTTTTAGCGGGGAGAGCAATGAGCAGTTCTTC
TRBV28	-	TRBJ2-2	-	CASSLGWFNTGELFF	TGTGCCAGCAGTCTAGGATGGTTCAACACCGGGGAGCTGTTTTTT
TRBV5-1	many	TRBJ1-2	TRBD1	CASSEGQGARINYGYTF	TGCGCCAGCAGCGAGGGACAGGGGGCGAGAATCAACTATGGCTACACCTTC
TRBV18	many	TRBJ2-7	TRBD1	CASSPPRRTGTTYEQYF	TGTGCCAGCTCACCACCGAGACGGACAGGGACAACCTACGAGCAGTACTTC
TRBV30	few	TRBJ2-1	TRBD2	CAWRREEAGRSSYNEQFF	TGTGCCTGGAGACGGGAGGAAGCGGGACGATCCTCCTACAATGAGCAGTTCTTC
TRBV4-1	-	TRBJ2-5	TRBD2	CASSQERTSGSSQYF	TGCGCCAGCAGCCAAGAGAGGACTAGCGGGAGTAGCCAGTACTTC
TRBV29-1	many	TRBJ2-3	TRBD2	CSGAGGGSIDTQYF	TGCAGCGGCGCCGGTGGCGGGAGTATCGATACGCAGTATTTT
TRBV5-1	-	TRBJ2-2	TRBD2	CASSPGLAGGPITGELFF	TGCGCCAGCAGCCCCGGACTAGCGGGAGGGCCCATTACCGGGGAGCTGTTTTTT
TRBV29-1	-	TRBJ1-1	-	CSASKGPEAFF	TGCAGCGCCTCCAAGGGCCCCGAAGCTTTCTTT
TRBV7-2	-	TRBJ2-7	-	CASSLAERYEQYF	TGTGCCAGCAGCTTAGCCGAGCGGTACGAGCAGTACTTC
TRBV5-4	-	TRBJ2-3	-	CASSSGGRVQTSTDTQYF	TGTGCCAGCAGCTCGGGGGGCAGGGTGCAGACTAGCACAGATACGCAGTATTTT
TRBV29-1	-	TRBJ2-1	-	CSVVVNEQFF	TGCAGCGTTGTGGTCAATGAGCAGTTCTTC
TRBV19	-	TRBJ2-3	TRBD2	CASSPGTRSSGDTQYF	TGTGCCAGTAGTCCCGGGACTAGATCCTCAGGAGATACGCAGTATTTT
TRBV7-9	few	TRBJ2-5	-	CASSFLAGRQETQYF	TGTGCCAGCAGCTTCTTGGCAGGGCGCCAAGAGACCCAGTACTTC
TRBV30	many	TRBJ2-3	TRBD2	CAWSVRERGTQYF	TGTGCCTGGAGTGTACGGGAGCGGGGTACGCAGTATTTT
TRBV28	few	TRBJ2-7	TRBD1	CASSFQDRGDEQYF	TGTGCCAGCAGTTTTCAGGACAGGGGAGACGAGCAGTACTTC
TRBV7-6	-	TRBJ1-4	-	CASSLRGGEKLFF	TGTGCCAGCAGCCTTCGTGGTGGTGAAAAACTGTTTTTT
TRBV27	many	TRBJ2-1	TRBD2	CASSTPGLAWGEQFF	TGTGCCAGCAGCACTCCGGGACTAGCCTGGGGTGAGCAGTTCTTC
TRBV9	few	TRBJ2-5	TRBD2	CASSPGLVETQYF	TGTGCCAGCAGCCCAGGACTAGTAGAGACCCAGTACTTC
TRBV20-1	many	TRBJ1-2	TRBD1	CSAPTGGYGYTF	TGCAGTGCTCCGACAGGGGGCTATGGCTACACCTTC
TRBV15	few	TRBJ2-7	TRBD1	CATSRDRGAYEQYF	TGTGCCACCAGCAGGGACAGGGGCGCCTACGAGCAGTACTTC
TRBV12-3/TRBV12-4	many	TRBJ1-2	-	CASSLQEVKGYTF	TGTGCCAGCAGTTTACAGGAGGTTAAAGGCTACACCTTC
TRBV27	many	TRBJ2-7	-	CASSFTPSYEQYF	TGTGCCAGCAGTTTCACACCGTCCTACGAGCAGTACTTC
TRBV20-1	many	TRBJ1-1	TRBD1	CSASGRGRPEAFF	TGCAGTGCTAGCGGCAGGGGGAGGCCTGAAGCTTTCTTT
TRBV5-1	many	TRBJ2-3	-	CASSSGTPGDTQYF	TGCGCCAGCAGCTCCGGGACGCCAGGAGATACGCAGTATTTT
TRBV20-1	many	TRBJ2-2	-	CSASLGSDTGELFF	TGCAGTGCTAGCCTGGGGAGTGACACCGGGGAGCTGTTTTTT
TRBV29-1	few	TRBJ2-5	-	CSVGLAETQYF	TGCAGCGTTGGTCTAGCGGAGACCCAGTACTTC
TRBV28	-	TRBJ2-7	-	CATRLEYEQYF	TGTGCCACCAGGCTGGAGTACGAGCAGTACTTC
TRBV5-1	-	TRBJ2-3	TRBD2	CASGIAAGADTQYF	TGCGCCAGCGGAATTGCAGCGGGGGCAGATACGCAGTATTTT
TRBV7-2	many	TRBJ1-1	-	CASSYGGRTEAFF	TGTGCCAGCAGCTACGGGGGGAGGACTGAAGCTTTCTTT
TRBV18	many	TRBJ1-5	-	CASSSLKDQPQHF	TGTGCCAGCTCATCGTTGAAGGATCAGCCCCAGCATTTT
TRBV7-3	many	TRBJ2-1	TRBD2	CASSSQGLARYNEQFF	TGTGCCAGCAGCTCCCAGGGACTAGCGCGATACAATGAGCAGTTCTTC
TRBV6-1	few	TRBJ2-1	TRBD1	CASSVRDRVVNEQFF	TGTGCCAGCAGTGTAAGAGACAGGGTTGTCAATGAGCAGTTCTTC
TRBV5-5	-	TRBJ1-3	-	CASSPRTSGNTIYF	TGTGCCAGCAGCCCGAGGACTTCTGGAAACACCATATATTTT
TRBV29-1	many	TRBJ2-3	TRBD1	CSVGEGRQGADTQYF	TGCAGCGTCGGTGAGGGGCGACAGGGGGCAGATACGCAGTATTTT
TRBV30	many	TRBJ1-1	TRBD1	CAWSVAGQLNTEAFF	TGTGCCTGGAGTGTCGCGGGACAGCTAAACACTGAAGCTTTCTTT
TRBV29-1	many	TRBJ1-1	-	CSVNDRSTEAFF	TGCAGCGTTAACGACAGGAGCACTGAAGCTTTCTTT
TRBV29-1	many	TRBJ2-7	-	CSVRSDDEQYF	TGCAGCGTCCGTTCGGATGACGAGCAGTACTTC